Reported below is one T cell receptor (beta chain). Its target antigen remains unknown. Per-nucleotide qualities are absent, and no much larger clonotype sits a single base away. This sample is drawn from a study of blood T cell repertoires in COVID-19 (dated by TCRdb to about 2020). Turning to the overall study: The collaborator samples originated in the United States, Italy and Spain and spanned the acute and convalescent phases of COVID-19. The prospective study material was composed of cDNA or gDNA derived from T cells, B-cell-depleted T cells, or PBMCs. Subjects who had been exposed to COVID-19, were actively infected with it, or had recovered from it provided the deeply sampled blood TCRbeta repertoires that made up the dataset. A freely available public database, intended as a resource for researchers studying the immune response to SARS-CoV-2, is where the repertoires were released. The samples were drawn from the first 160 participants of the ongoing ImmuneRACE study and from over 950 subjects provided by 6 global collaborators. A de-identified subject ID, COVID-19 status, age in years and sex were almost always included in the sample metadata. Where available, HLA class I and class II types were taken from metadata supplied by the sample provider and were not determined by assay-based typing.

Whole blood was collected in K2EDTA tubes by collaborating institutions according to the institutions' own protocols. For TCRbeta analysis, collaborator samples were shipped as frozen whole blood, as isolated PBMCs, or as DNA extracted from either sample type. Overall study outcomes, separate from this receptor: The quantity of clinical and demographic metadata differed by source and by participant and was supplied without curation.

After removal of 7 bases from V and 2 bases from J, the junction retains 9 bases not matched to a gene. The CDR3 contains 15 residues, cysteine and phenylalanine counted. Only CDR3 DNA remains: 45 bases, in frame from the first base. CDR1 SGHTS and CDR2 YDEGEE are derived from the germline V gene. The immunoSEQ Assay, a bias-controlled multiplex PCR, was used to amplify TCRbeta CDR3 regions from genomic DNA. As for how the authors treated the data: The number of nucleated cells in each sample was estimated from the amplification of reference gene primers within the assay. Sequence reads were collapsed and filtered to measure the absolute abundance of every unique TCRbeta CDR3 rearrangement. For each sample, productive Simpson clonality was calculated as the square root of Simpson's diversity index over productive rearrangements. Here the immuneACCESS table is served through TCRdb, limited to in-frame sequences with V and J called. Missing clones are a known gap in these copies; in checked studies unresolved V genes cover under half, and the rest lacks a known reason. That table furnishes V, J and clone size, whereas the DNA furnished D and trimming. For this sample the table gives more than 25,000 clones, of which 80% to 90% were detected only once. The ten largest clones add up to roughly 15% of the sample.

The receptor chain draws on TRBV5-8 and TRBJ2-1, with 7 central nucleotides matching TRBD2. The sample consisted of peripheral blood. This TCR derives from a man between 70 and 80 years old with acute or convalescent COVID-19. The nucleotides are TGTGCCAGCTCCGGACGGGAGGCGGCCTACAATGAGCAGTTCTTC. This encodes CASSGREAAYNEQFF.